The 4 T cell receptor beta chains below were found in one sample sequenced in a study of T cell changes during pregnancy in multiple sclerosis. Sequenced by immunoSEQ multiplex PCR; TCRdb stores in-frame clones only, minus some. The sample includes around 110,000 clones, around 90% of them seen just once. Here the sequenced sample was peripheral blood, taken in the third trimester of pregnancy. The receptors come from a female donor with multiple sclerosis, enrolled in a pregnancy study.

This chain connects TRBV6-1 to TRBJ2-1, with D perhaps TRBD1 (5 bases). V was shortened by 6 bases and J by 4 bases, with 13 bases between the two germline ends. The CDR3 extends over 14 amino acids. Germline CDR1 and CDR2: MNHNS and SASEGT. DNA of the CDR3: TGTGCCAGCAGCCCAGGGTCCCTTTACAATGAGCAGTTCTTC. Translating it yields CASSPGSLYNEQFF.

J is TRBJ1-1 and V is TRBV23-1, with 10 bases aligning to TRBD1. TRBV23-1 is noted as an ORF with a role that remains uncertain. The CDR3 covers 14 residues. The ends lost 4 bases at V and 4 bases at J; junction bases unmatched: 3. In nucleotides, the CDR3 is TGCGCCAGCAGTCCTTGGACAGGGGGCACTGAAGCTTTCTTT. Its translation is CASSPWTGGTEAFF.

This clone was observed once. This chain links TRBV18 with TRBJ2-2; the match to TRBD2 covers 9 bases. V trimming: 3 bases; J trimming: 0 bases; junction bases outside the gene matches: 8. The germline gives CDR1 KGHSH, CDR2 LQKENI. The CDR3 covers 18 residues. Here the CDR3 reads CASSPDYSGSTNTGELFF. Here the CDR3 DNA reads TGTGCCAGCTCACCCGACTATAGCGGGAGCACGAACACCGGGGAGCTGTTTTTT.

The CDR3 is CASSGLAGADTQYF. In nucleotides, the CDR3 is TGTGCCAGCAGCGGTTTAGCGGGAGCAGATACGCAGTATTTT. The J gene is TRBJ2-3, the V gene TRBV27; the match to TRBD2 covers 9 bases. Germline V gives CDR1 MNHEY, CDR2 SMNVEV (reference sequence). J lost 4 bases, V lost 6 bases, and 5 bases had no gene match. The CDR3 is made up of 14 amino acids.